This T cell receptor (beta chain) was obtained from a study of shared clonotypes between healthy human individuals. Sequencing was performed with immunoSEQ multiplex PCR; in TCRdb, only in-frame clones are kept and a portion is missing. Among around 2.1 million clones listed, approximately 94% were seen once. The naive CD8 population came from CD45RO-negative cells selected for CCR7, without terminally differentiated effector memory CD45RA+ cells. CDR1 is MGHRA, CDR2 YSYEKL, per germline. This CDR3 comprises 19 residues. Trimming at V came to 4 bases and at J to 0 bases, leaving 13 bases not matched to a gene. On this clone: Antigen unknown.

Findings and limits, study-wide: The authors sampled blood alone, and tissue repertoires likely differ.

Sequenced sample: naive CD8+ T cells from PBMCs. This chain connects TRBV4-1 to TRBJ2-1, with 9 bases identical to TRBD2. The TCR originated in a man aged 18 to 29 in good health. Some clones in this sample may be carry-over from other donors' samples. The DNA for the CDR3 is TGCGCCAGCAGCCCAGGGGCGTCTAGCGGGACGAGCTCCTACAATGAGCAGTTCTTC. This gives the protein CASSPGASSGTSSYNEQFF.